A selection of T cell receptor beta chains follows, all from one sample in a study of T cells after posttransplantation cyclophosphamide. Generated by immunoSEQ multiplex PCR, the TCRdb table keeps only in-frame clones and is missing some. The sample has approximately 56,000 clones; under 95% are singletons. Sequencing input: PBMCs. Every receptor here comes from a woman in her twenties or thirties in good health and a related stem cell transplant donor. The CDR3 runs from the conserved cysteine through the conserved F or W. A D gene is named only where the DNA matches it firmly. Rows give clone size only sometimes, using once, few, many, or a class for an expanded clone.

j_gene	d_gene	v_gene	abundance	len	CDR3nt	CDR3aa
TRBJ1-2	TRBD1	TRBV4-3	-	15	TGCGCCAGCAGCCAAGATTTAGGACAGGGATATGGCTACACCTTC	CASSQDLGQGYGYTF
TRBJ1-2	-	TRBV4-3	few	14	TGCGCCAGCAGCCAAGACCGAGATAACTATGGCTACACCTTC	CASSQDRDNYGYTF
TRBJ2-7	TRBD2	TRBV2	-	15	TGTGCCAACTCTGCGGGGGGACTCAGCTCCTACGAGCAGTACTTC	CANSAGGLSSYEQYF
TRBJ1-1	-	TRBV7-8	-	12	TGTGCCAGCAGCTTCGCGGAACGTGAAGCTTTCTTT	CASSFAEREAFF
TRBJ2-1	-	TRBV25-1	once	13	TGTGCCAGCAGACAGGGAATGAACAATGAGCAGTTCTTC	CASRQGMNNEQFF
TRBJ2-5	TRBD1	TRBV5-4	-	15	TGTGCCAGCAGCCGAACAGGGGATTGGCGAGAGACCCAGTACTTC	CASSRTGDWRETQYF
TRBJ2-2	-	TRBV11-2	-	13	TGTGCCAGCAGCTACAGCCTGTCCGGGGAGCTGTTTTTT	CASSYSLSGELFF
TRBJ2-2	-	TRBV9	-	17	TGTGCCAGCAGCGTAAAGTGGGCAGGGGCCAACACCGGGGAGCTGTTTTTT	CASSVKWAGANTGELFF
TRBJ2-7	TRBD1	TRBV7-9	-	16	TGTGCCAGCAGCTTACCCCAAAAGACAGGGCTCTACGAGCAGTACTTC	CASSLPQKTGLYEQYF
TRBJ2-6	-	TRBV4-2	once	16	TGTGCCAGCAGCCAAGCGGGGGACTCTGGGGCCAACGTCCTGACTTTC	CASSQAGDSGANVLTF
TRBJ1-1	TRBD1	TRBV12-5	-	13	TGTGCTAGTGGACAGACAGGGGACCTCGAAGCTTTCTTT	CASGQTGDLEAFF
TRBJ2-3	-	TRBV5-4	-	14	TGTGCCAGCAGATGGATAGGGGGCACAGATACGCAGTATTTT	CASRWIGGTDTQYF
TRBJ2-6	-	TRBV6-1	-	16	TGTGCCAGCAGTGCTTCCGGGAGCTCTGGGGCCAACGTCCTGACTTTC	CASSASGSSGANVLTF
TRBJ2-1	TRBD1	TRBV7-9	-	15	TGTGCCAGCAGCCCGACCGGGACAGGGGCGGTTGAGCAGTTCTTC	CASSPTGTGAVEQFF
TRBJ2-1	TRBD1	TRBV7-8	-	16	TGTGCCAGCAGCGTCAATCCGGGACAGGGGTTCGATGAGCAGTTCTTC	CASSVNPGQGFDEQFF
TRBJ1-1	-	TRBV5-6	-	14	TGTGCCAGCAGCCTCCCCGGAGGGTACACTGAAGCTTTCTTT	CASSLPGGYTEAFF
TRBJ2-5	-	TRBV19	once	12	TGTGCCAGTAGTCCGTCGCAAGAGACCCAGTACTTC	CASSPSQETQYF
TRBJ2-1	-	TRBV5-4	-	15	TGTGCCAGCAGCTTGGTCGGGAGCTCCTACAATGAGCAGTTCTTC	CASSLVGSSYNEQFF
TRBJ1-6	TRBD1	TRBV6-5	-	16	TGTGCCAGCAGTTACTCAACAGGGGGTAATAATTCACCCCTCCACTTT	CASSYSTGGNNSPLHF
TRBJ1-2	TRBD1	TRBV28	-	13	TGTGCCAGCAGTACAGGGGTCTATGATGGCTACACCTTC	CASSTGVYDGYTF
TRBJ1-1	-	TRBV5-8	-	14	TGTGCCAGCAGCTTGGACGGTCGAAACACTGAAGCTTTCTTT	CASSLDGRNTEAFF
TRBJ1-1	-	TRBV9	-	15	TGTGCCAGCAGCCTCAACCCCCGGGGGAACACTGAAGCTTTCTTT	CASSLNPRGNTEAFF
TRBJ2-3	TRBD1	TRBV5-5	-	15	TGTGCCAGCAGCCAAGACAGGGCCTCCGCAGATACGCAGTATTTT	CASSQDRASADTQYF
TRBJ1-2	TRBD1	TRBV30	-	15	TGTGCCTGGAGTGGGACAGGAGCTAGCTGGTATGGCTACACCTTC	CAWSGTGASWYGYTF
TRBJ1-5	-	TRBV10-3	-	14	TGTGCCGCGACGGACAGACCGAGCAATCAGCCCCAGCATTTT	CAATDRPSNQPQHF
TRBJ2-7	-	TRBV7-8	-	15	TGTGCCAGCGCAATGTACGGGGTAAAACCGTACGAGCAGTACTTC	CASAMYGVKPYEQYF
TRBJ1-2	TRBD1	TRBV2	-	14	TGTGCCAGCACCGGACAGGGGTTAAGCTATGGCTACACCTTC	CASTGQGLSYGYTF
TRBJ2-7	-	TRBV5-5	-	13	TGTGCCAGCAGCTGGAGTGGCGGCTACGAGCAGTACTTC	CASSWSGGYEQYF
TRBJ1-2	-	TRBV30	-	13	TGTGCCTGGAGTAAAAACCGGGACATTCCTCGTACCTTC	CAWSKNRDIPRTF
TRBJ1-1	-	TRBV5-4	once	15	TGTGCCAGCAGCTCCTCCCGGGGATGGACCACTGAAGCTTTCTTT	CASSSSRGWTTEAFF
TRBJ2-2	TRBD1	TRBV18	-	17	TGTGCCAGCTCACCACGATATGGGACAGGGGAGACCGGGGAGCTGTTTTTT	CASSPRYGTGETGELFF
TRBJ1-1	TRBD1	TRBV7-9	once	11	TGTGCCAGCAGCCGCAGGGGGGAAGCTTTCTTT	CASSRRGEAFF
TRBJ1-1	-	TRBV5-6	-	11	TGTGCCAGCAGCTTGGGGACTGAGCTATTCTTT	CASSLGTELFF
TRBJ1-2	-	TRBV6-5	-	13	TGTGCCAGCAGCAACAGGGTCGGGAATGGCTACACCTTC	CASSNRVGNGYTF
TRBJ1-6	TRBD1	TRBV5-6	-	15	TGTGCCAGCAGCTTGGATGGGACAGTGAATTCACCCCTCCACTTT	CASSLDGTVNSPLHF